This T cell receptor (beta chain) was sequenced in a study of shared clonotypes between healthy human individuals. Findings and caveats of the study: On the whole, naive subsets had larger estimated richness than memory subsets had.

With regard to this clone: Antigen specificity is unknown.

Naive CD8 cells lacked CD45RO and underwent positive selection for CCR7, leaving out terminally differentiated effector memory CD45RA+ cells. Looked up from germline, CDR1 is SNHLY and CDR2 is FYNNEI. This CDR3 is 15 amino acids long. Deletions cut 6 bases from V and 0 bases from J, with 13 bases between. The repertoire was sequenced with immunoSEQ multiplex PCR; TCRdb's copy has only in-frame clones and lacks some. The table includes more than 500,000 clones, approximately 96% detected once. Sequenced material: naive CD8+ T cells sorted from blood. This receptor was taken from a woman between 25 and 40 years old in good health. V usage is TRBV2 and J usage is TRBJ2-3, with D possibly called TRBD1 or TRBD2 (5 bases each). The CDR3 DNA is TGTGCCAGCAGCTACGGGACCTCTAGCACAGATACGCAGTATTTT. Amino acids: CASSYGTSSTDTQYF.